This T cell receptor (beta chain) was captured by sequencing in a study of beta chain features in type 1 diabetes. Sequencing targeted expressed TCRB transcripts, as all isolated RNA had been reverse transcribed. Data came from immunoSEQ multiplex PCR; TCRdb stores just in-frame clones and leaves some out. The table records about 410,000 clones, roughly 13% of them present only once. Findings and caveats of the study: TCRB CDR3s were moderately but significantly shorter in Type 1 diabetes patients in all four CD4+ subsets. Naive, central memory and regulatory TCRB repertoires appeared more similar among patients than healthy donors.

As for this clone: Its matching antigen is unknown.

The clonotype comes from a man aged 25-45 years in good health. The sample comprised naive CD4+ T cells from blood.

The CDR3 loop reads CASSPRLTAEKLFF. The CDR3 bases are TGTGCCAGCAGCCCCAGGCTGACGGCTGAAAAACTGTTTTTT. The chain links TRBV14 to TRBJ1-4, with D unclear. The CDR3 is 14 residues long. CDR1 is SGHDN, CDR2 FVKESK, per germline. V lost 4 bases and J lost 7, with 13 bases in between. Together with reference TRBV14 and TRBJ1-4, the CDR3 gives the full variable domain: EAGVTQFPSHSVIEKGQTVTLRCDPISGHDNLYWYRRVMGKEIKFLLHFVKESKQDESGMPNNRFLAERTGGTYSTLKVQPAELEDSGVYFCASSPRLTAEKLFFGSGTQLSVL.